A selection of T cell receptor beta chains follows, all from one sample in a study of blood T cell repertoires in COVID-19. TCRdb's table, derived via immunoSEQ multiplex PCR, lists solely in-frame clones and lacks some. The sample consists of roughly 80,000 clones, 88% of them appearing once. The material sequenced was peripheral blood. The receptors shown here come from a human donor in a cohort sampled during active COVID-19. Both conserved end residues are part of each CDR3. The D gene is left open where the match is weak. Clone size is not always given. Where it is, it says once, few, many or a class for expanded clones.

size	V	D	J	DNA	CDR3
once	TRBV28	-	TRBJ2-2	TGTGCCAGCGTAGGTGGGGCGCGTGGGGAGCTGTTTTTT	CASVGGARGELFF
-	TRBV6-5	TRBD1	TRBJ1-2	TGTGCCAGCGTCTCTACAGGGGGCGGGGGCTATGGCTACACCTTC	CASVSTGGGGYGYTF
-	TRBV7-6	TRBD1	TRBJ1-1	TGTGCCAGCAGCTTAAGACAGACCAGGGGGTATACTGAAGCTTTCTTT	CASSLRQTRGYTEAFF
-	TRBV5-1	TRBD1	TRBJ2-2	TGCGCCAGCAGGGACAGGGGCGCCGGGGAGCTGTTTTTT	CASRDRGAGELFF
-	TRBV29-1	-	TRBJ2-3	TGCAGCGTTGATTGGGGGGGGGCCACAGATACGCAGTATTTT	CSVDWGGATDTQYF
-	TRBV7-2	-	TRBJ1-5	TGTGCCAGCAGCTCAGGACAGATCAATCAGCCCCAGCATTTT	CASSSGQINQPQHF
-	TRBV30	TRBD1	TRBJ1-1	TGTGCCTGGAGTGACGCCGGGACAGGGGAAGCTGGAGCTTTCTTT	CAWSDAGTGEAGAFF
-	TRBV5-4	TRBD2	TRBJ2-4	TGTGCCAGCAGCTTGGGACTAGCGGGGGGCGTAGCCAAAAACATTCAGTACTTC	CASSLGLAGGVAKNIQYF
-	TRBV19	-	TRBJ2-5	TGTGCCAGTAATAGGCAGGGGCAAGAGACCCAGTACTTC	CASNRQGQETQYF
-	TRBV12-3/TRBV12-4	-	TRBJ2-1	TGTGCCAGCAGTTTAGACAGCAATGAGCAGTTCTTC	CASSLDSNEQFF
-	TRBV29-1	-	TRBJ1-5	TGCAGCGCTACGCGGGGGGTAAATCAGCCCCAGCATTTT	CSATRGVNQPQHF
-	TRBV11-2	-	TRBJ2-3	TGTGCCAGCAGCCTACTTCTCACAGATACGCAGTATTTT	CASSLLLTDTQYF
once	TRBV12-5	TRBD2	TRBJ2-1	TGTGCTAGTGGTTTGCTCCTAGCGGGAGCTACCTACAATGAGCAGTTCTTC	CASGLLLAGATYNEQFF
-	TRBV4-1	TRBD2	TRBJ2-1	TGCGCCAGCAGCCAGGGGGGGGGCTACAATGAGCAGTTCTTC	CASSQGGGYNEQFF
-	TRBV6-5	-	TRBJ2-5	TGTGCCAGCAGGCTAGCGACCCTTGGGACCCAGTACTTC	CASRLATLGTQYF
-	TRBV9	-	TRBJ2-7	TGTGCCAGCAGCGTAGAGACAGGTTATTCTTACGAGCAGTACTTC	CASSVETGYSYEQYF
-	TRBV6-5	TRBD1	TRBJ2-7	TGTGCCAGCAGCGACAGGGCCTACTACGAGCAGTACTTC	CASSDRAYYEQYF
-	TRBV7-2	-	TRBJ2-1	TGTGCCAGCAGCTTAGCGGCGGGCAGCTCCTACAATGAGCAGTTCTTC	CASSLAAGSSYNEQFF
-	TRBV28	-	TRBJ2-7	TGTGCCAGCAGTTTAGGGGCTTTCGAGCAGTACTTC	CASSLGAFEQYF
-	TRBV19	TRBD1	TRBJ2-5	TGTGCCAGCCGACAGGGTCAAGAGACCCAGTACTTC	CASRQGQETQYF
-	TRBV29-1	-	TRBJ1-1	TGCAGCGTCGAAAGGGGCGATGGCACTGAAGCTTTCTTT	CSVERGDGTEAFF
-	TRBV3-1/TRBV3-2	TRBD1	TRBJ1-3	TGTGCCAGCAGCCCCGGGACAGGGATCTTTGGAAACACCATATATTTT	CASSPGTGIFGNTIYF
-	TRBV5-1	TRBD1	TRBJ1-1	TGCGCCAGCAGCTTTGGACAGGGGTTCACTGAAGCTTTCTTT	CASSFGQGFTEAFF
-	TRBV27	TRBD2	TRBJ2-2	TGTGCCAGCAGTAAGTGGGAGGGCTTCACCGGGGAGCTGTTTTTT	CASSKWEGFTGELFF